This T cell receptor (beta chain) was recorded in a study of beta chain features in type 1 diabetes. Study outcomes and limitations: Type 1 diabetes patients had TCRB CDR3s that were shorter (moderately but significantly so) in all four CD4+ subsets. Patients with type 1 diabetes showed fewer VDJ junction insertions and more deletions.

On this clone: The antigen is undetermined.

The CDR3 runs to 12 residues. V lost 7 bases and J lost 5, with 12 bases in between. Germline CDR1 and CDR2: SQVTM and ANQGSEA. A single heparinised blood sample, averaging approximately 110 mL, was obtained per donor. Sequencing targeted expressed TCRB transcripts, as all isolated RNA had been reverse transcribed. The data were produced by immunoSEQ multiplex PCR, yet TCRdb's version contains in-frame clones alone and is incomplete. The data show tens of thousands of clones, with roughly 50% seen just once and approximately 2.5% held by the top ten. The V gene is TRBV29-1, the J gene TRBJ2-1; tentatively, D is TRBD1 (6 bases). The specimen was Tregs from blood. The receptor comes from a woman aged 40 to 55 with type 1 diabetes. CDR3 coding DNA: TGCAGCGCCCCCGGGACAAACAATGAGCAGTTCTTC. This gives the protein CSAPGTNNEQFF.